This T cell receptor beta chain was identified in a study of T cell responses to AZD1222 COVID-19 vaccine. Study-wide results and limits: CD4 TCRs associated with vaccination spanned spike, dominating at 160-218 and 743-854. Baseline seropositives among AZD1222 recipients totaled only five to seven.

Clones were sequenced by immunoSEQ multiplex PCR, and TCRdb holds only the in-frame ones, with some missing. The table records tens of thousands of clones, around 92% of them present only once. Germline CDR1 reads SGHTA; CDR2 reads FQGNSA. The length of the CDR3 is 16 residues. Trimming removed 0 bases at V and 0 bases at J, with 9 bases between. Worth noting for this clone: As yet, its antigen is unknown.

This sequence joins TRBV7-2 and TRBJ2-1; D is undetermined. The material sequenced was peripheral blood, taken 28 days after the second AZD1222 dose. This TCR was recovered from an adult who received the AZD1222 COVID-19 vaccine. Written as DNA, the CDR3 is TGTGCCAGCAGCTTAGCGCGGACCCTCTCCTACAATGAGCAGTTCTTC. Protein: CASSLARTLSYNEQFF. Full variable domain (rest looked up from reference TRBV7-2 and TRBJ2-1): GAGVSQSPSNKVTEKGKDVELRCDPISGHTALYWYRQSLGQGLEFLIYFQGNSAPDKSGLPSDRFSAERTGGSVSTLTIQRTQQEDSAVYLCASSLARTLSYNEQFFGPGTRLTVL.